This is a list of T cell receptor beta chains from one sample in a study of T-cell memory formation after mild COVID-19. MiXCR was run by TCRdb on the 5' RACE reads, yielding one entry per CDR3 protein. The repertoire holds under 700,000 distinct CDR3 sequences, with around 20% as singletons. The source material was PBMCs or a T cell subset sorted from them (not recorded which). These receptors originate from an adult woman who had mild COVID-19 (a few samples of this study predate the infection). Cell type and time point are not known. Each CDR3 is given with its conserved first and last residue. A D gene is named only where the DNA matches it firmly. For some rows the clone size is stated as once, few or many, or as a class when expanded; others skip it.

v_gene	d_gene	abundance	j_gene	CDR3aa	CDR3nt
TRBV19	NA	few	TRBJ1-4	CASSILGQLNEKLFF	TGTGCCAGTAGTATACTTGGACAGCTTAATGAAAAACTGTTTTTT
TRBV6-1	NA	NA	TRBJ2-3	CASSEFRQGRDTQYF	TGTGCCAGCAGTGAATTTAGGCAGGGACGAGATACGCAGTATTTT
TRBV7-2	NA	NA	TRBJ1-1	CASSWRRENTEAFF	TGTGCCAGCAGTTGGCGCAGGGAGAACACTGAAGCTTTCTTT
TRBV7-9	NA	NA	TRBJ1-1	CASSLRGGQIVNTEAFF	TGTGCCAGCAGCTTACGTGGAGGACAGATTGTAAACACTGAAGCTTTCTTT
TRBV21-1	NA	few	TRBJ2-3	CASSKALQGTSTDTQYF	TGTGCCAGCAGCAAAGCCTTACAGGGTACCAGCACAGATACGCAGTATTTT
TRBV4-1	NA	few	TRBJ2-7	CASSQGSSGVGYEQYF	TGCGCCAGCAGCCAAGGTTCTTCAGGGGTGGGCTACGAGCAGTACTTC
TRBV14	TRBD2	NA	TRBJ2-7	CASSQDLAGGREQYF	TGTGCCAGCAGCCAAGATCTAGCGGGGGGGCGCGAGCAGTACTTC
TRBV19	TRBD1	NA	TRBJ1-1	CASSMAQGVNTEAFF	TGTGCCAGTAGTATGGCACAGGGGGTAAACACTGAAGCTTTCTTT
TRBV20-1	NA	few	TRBJ2-1	CSARDPPNNEQFF	TGCAGTGCTAGAGATCCCCCAAACAATGAGCAGTTCTTC
TRBV20-1	TRBD2	NA	TRBJ2-1	CSAIQLVAGGDFYEQFF	TGCAGTGCTATACAGCTAGTGGCGGGGGGTGATTTCTATGAGCAGTTCTTC
TRBV12-3/TRBV12-4	TRBD2	NA	TRBJ2-7	CASNHRGLAGEFMEQYF	TGTGCCAGCAACCATCGTGGGCTAGCGGGGGAGTTCATGGAGCAGTACTTC
TRBV5-1	NA	many	TRBJ1-5	CASSLAGGNQPQHF	TGTGCCAGCAGCTTAGCGGGAGGCAATCAGCCCCAGCATTTT
TRBV4-1	NA	NA	TRBJ2-1	CASSQGPGAPEQFF	TGCGCCAGCAGCCAAGGGCCGGGGGCCCCTGAGCAGTTCTTC
TRBV13	NA	NA	TRBJ2-7	CASSPGRRALEQYF	TGTGCCAGCAGCCCGGGACGGCGGGCACTCGAGCAGTACTTC
TRBV20-1	NA	NA	TRBJ1-6	CSARDLSGYNSPLHF	TGCAGTGCTAGAGATCTGTCGGGCTATAATTCACCCCTCCACTTT
TRBV27	NA	once	TRBJ2-5	CASSRRFGAPKETQYF	TGTGCCAGCAGCCGTAGATTCGGGGCCCCAAAAGAGACCCAGTACTTC
TRBV5-4	NA	many	TRBJ2-7	CASNSGMNEQYF	TGTGCCAGCAACTCGGGGATGAACGAGCAGTACTTC
TRBV12-3/TRBV12-4	TRBD2	NA	TRBJ2-3	CASSSTGTSVDTQYF	TGTGCCAGCAGTTCGACCGGGACTAGCGTAGATACGCAGTATTTT
TRBV7-9	NA	few	TRBJ2-7	CASSRGQGPYEQYF	TGTGCCAGCAGCCGAGGCCAGGGGCCCTACGAGCAGTACTTC
TRBV11-2	TRBD2	NA	TRBJ2-1	CASSFLAGGGNEQFF	TGTGCCAGCAGCTTTTTAGCGGGAGGTGGGAATGAGCAGTTCTTC
TRBV5-1	TRBD2	NA	TRBJ2-1	CASSLEASGHNEQFF	TGCGCCAGCAGCTTGGAAGCTAGCGGGCACAATGAGCAGTTCTTC
TRBV5-5	TRBD1	NA	TRBJ2-7	CASSPATGTGGEQYF	TGTGCCAGCAGCCCCGCCACCGGGACAGGGGGCGAGCAGTACTTC
TRBV5-1	NA	many	TRBJ2-3	CASSLSASRSTDTQYF	TGCGCCAGCAGCTTGTCGGCTAGCAGGAGCACAGATACGCAGTATTTT
TRBV4-3	TRBD2	NA	TRBJ2-7	CASSQDGGGREQYF	TGCGCCAGCAGCCAAGACGGTGGCGGGAGAGAGCAGTACTTC
TRBV21-1	NA	NA	TRBJ1-2	CASSKARGNLNYGYTF	TGTGCCAGCAGCAAAGCGCGGGGAAACTTGAACTATGGCTACACCTTC
TRBV3-1	NA	many	TRBJ1-5	CASSQGVQPQHF	TGTGCCAGCAGCCAGGGAGTTCAGCCCCAGCATTTT